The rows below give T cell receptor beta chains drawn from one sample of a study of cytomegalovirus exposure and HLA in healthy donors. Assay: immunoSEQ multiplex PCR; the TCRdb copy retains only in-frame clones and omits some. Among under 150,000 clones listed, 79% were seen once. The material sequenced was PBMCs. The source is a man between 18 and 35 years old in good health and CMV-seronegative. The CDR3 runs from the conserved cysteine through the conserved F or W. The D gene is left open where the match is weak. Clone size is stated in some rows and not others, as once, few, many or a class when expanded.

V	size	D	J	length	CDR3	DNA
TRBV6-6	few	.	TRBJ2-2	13	CASRITSSGELFF	TGTGCCAGCAGAATCACTAGCTCCGGGGAGCTGTTTTTT
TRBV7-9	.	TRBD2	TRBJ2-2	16	CASSSQLAGDTGELFF	TGTGCCAGCAGCTCACAGCTAGCGGGAGACACCGGGGAGCTGTTTTTT
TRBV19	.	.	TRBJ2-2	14	CASSFLRVTGELFF	TGTGCCAGTAGTTTTTTGAGGGTCACCGGGGAGCTGTTTTTT
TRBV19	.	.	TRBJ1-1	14	CASSFGAGFTEAFF	TGTGCCAGTAGTTTTGGGGCAGGGTTCACTGAAGCTTTCTTT
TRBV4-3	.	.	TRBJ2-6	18	CASSQGFQGTSGANVLTF	TGCGCCAGCAGCCAAGGATTTCAGGGAACTTCTGGGGCCAACGTCCTGACTTTC
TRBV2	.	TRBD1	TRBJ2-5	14	CASRRGQSQETQYF	TGTGCCAGCAGGAGGGGACAGTCCCAAGAGACCCAGTACTTC
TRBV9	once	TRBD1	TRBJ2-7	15	CASSLGQGGTYEQYF	TGTGCCAGCAGCCTAGGACAGGGGGGAACCTACGAGCAGTACTTC
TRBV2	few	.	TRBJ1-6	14	CASSVRGDNSPLHF	TGTGCCAGCAGTGTGAGAGGAGATAATTCACCCCTCCACTTT
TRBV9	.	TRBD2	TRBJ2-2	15	CASSVAAGVPGELFF	TGTGCCAGCAGCGTAGCAGCGGGGGTACCCGGGGAGCTGTTTTTT
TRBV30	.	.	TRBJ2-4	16	CAWSRTRGRAKNIQYF	TGTGCCTGGAGCCGCACTCGGGGGAGGGCCAAAAACATTCAGTACTTC
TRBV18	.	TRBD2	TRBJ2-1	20	CASSIRTSGRQDTVYNEQFF	TGTGCCAGCTCAATCCGGACTAGCGGGAGGCAAGACACCGTCTACAATGAGCAGTTCTTC
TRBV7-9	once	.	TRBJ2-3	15	CASSLNGGPGDTQYF	TGTGCCAGCAGCTTAAACGGAGGGCCTGGAGATACGCAGTATTTT
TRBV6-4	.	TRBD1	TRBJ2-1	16	CASSALGTVSYNEQFF	TGTGCCAGCAGTGCTCTGGGGACAGTGTCCTACAATGAGCAGTTCTTC
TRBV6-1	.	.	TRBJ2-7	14	CASRAVGDTYEQYF	TGTGCCAGCAGAGCTGTCGGGGACACCTACGAGCAGTACTTC
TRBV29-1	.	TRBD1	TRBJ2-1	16	CSVVRQGHSFYNEQFF	TGCAGCGTAGTGAGACAGGGGCATTCTTTCTACAATGAGCAGTTCTTC
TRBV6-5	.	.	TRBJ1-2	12	CASSPRGYGYTF	TGTGCCAGCAGTCCTAGGGGATATGGCTACACCTTC
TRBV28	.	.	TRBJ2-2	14	CASSHTGPPGELFF	TGTGCCAGCAGTCACACAGGGCCCCCCGGGGAGCTGTTTTTT
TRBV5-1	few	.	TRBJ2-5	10	CTHSPETQYF	TGCACCCACTCTCCCGAGACCCAGTACTTC
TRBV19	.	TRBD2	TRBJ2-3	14	CASSSTAGGDTQYF	TGTGCCAGTAGTTCCACAGCGGGAGGGGATACGCAGTATTTT
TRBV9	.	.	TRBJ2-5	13	CASSVWGEETQYF	TGTGCCAGCAGCGTATGGGGAGAGGAGACCCAGTACTTC
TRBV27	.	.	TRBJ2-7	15	CASSLQSGSSMRQYF	TGTGCCAGCAGTTTACAGTCCGGGAGTTCGATGAGGCAGTACTTC
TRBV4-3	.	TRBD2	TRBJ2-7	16	CASSQDFPSGRNEQYF	TGCGCCAGCAGCCAAGATTTCCCTAGCGGGAGGAACGAGCAGTACTTC
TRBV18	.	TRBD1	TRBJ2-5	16	CASSPYSGTGEETQYF	TGTGCCAGCTCCCCCTATTCCGGGACAGGGGAAGAGACCCAGTACTTC
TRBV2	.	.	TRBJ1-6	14	CASSELGRESPLHF	TGTGCCAGCAGTGAATTGGGGAGAGAATCACCCCTCCACTTT
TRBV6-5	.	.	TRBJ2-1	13	CASTGDTYNEQFF	TGTGCCAGCACTGGGGACACCTACAATGAGCAGTTCTTC
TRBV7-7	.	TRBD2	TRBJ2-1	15	CASSYGTSGTNEQFF	TGTGCCAGCAGTTACGGGACTAGCGGGACCAATGAGCAGTTCTTC
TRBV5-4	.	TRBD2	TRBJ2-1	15	CASSLSGLAGDEQFF	TGTGCCAGCAGCTTGTCGGGACTAGCGGGAGACGAGCAGTTCTTC
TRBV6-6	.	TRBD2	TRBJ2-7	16	CASRSSGGSAYYEQYF	TGTGCCAGCAGATCCTCGGGGGGGTCTGCCTACTACGAGCAGTACTTC
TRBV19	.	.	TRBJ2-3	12	CATQEATDTQYF	TGTGCCACCCAAGAGGCTACAGATACGCAGTATTTT
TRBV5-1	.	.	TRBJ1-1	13	CASSTDGNTEAFF	TGCGCCAGCAGCACAGACGGGAACACTGAAGCTTTCTTT
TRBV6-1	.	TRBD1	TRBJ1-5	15	CASSVLGGDRQPQHF	TGTGCCAGCAGTGTCCTAGGGGGCGACAGGCAGCCCCAGCATTTT
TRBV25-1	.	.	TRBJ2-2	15	CASTSPHSNTGELFF	TGTGCCAGCACTTCTCCCCACTCCAACACCGGGGAGCTGTTTTTT
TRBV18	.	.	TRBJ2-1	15	CASSPLDSSYNEQFF	TGTGCCAGCTCACCCCTCGACTCGTCCTACAATGAGCAGTTCTTC
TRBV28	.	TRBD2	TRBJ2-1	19	CASSLSGTSGSGIVIEQFF	TGTGCCAGCAGTTTATCCGGGACTAGCGGGAGTGGAATAGTGATTGAGCAGTTCTTC
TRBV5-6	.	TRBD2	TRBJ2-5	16	CASSQMTSGKGGTQYF	TGTGCCAGCAGCCAAATGACTAGCGGGAAGGGGGGAACCCAGTACTTC
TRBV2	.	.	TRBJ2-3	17	CASRGYIETSETDTQYF	TGTGCCAGCAGGGGATATATAGAGACTAGTGAAACAGATACGCAGTATTTT
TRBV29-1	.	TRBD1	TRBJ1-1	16	CSVDPGQGLVNTEAFF	TGCAGCGTTGACCCGGGACAGGGTTTAGTGAACACTGAAGCTTTCTTT
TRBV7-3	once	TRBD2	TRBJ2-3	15	CASSSGGSGTDTQYF	TGTGCCAGCAGCTCGGGCGGGAGCGGCACAGATACGCAGTATTTT
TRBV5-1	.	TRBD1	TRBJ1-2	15	CASSLEGQGSGGYTF	TGCGCCAGCAGCTTGGAGGGACAGGGGTCGGGTGGCTACACCTTC
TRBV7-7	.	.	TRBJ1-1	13	CASSLNRDTEAFF	TGTGCTAGCAGCTTAAACAGGGATACTGAAGCTTTCTTT
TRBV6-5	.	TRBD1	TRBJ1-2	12	CASSYQGAGYTF	TGTGCCAGCAGTTACCAGGGGGCCGGCTACACCTTC
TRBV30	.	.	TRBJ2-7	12	CAWSGTFYEQYF	TGTGCCTGGTCTGGGACTTTCTACGAGCAGTACTTC
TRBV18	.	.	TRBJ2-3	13	CASSAPSIDTQYF	TGTGCCAGCTCAGCACCTAGCATAGATACGCAGTATTTT
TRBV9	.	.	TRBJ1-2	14	CASSPSAVESGYTF	TGTGCCAGCAGCCCCTCCGCCGTGGAGAGCGGCTACACCTTC
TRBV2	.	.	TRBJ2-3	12	CASVGGTDTQYF	TGTGCCAGCGTCGGAGGGACAGATACGCAGTATTTT
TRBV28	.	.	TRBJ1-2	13	CASSQQGPEGYTF	TGTGCCAGCAGTCAACAGGGACCGGAAGGCTACACCTTC
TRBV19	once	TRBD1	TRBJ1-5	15	CASRGTGIGNQPQHF	TGTGCCAGTAGGGGGACAGGGATAGGCAATCAGCCCCAGCATTTT
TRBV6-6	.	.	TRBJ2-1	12	CASSYSSHEQFF	TGTGCCAGCAGTTACTCGAGCCATGAGCAGTTCTTC
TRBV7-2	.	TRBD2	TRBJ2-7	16	CASSPSGTSGGIEQYF	TGTGCCAGCAGCCCGTCCGGGACTAGCGGCGGGATTGAGCAGTACTTC
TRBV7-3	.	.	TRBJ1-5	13	CASSSRENQPQHF	TGTGCCAGCAGCTCGCGGGAAAATCAGCCCCAGCATTTT
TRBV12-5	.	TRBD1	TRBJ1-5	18	CASGLVLGGQGAGQPQHF	TGTGCTAGTGGTTTGGTACTAGGGGGACAGGGTGCCGGGCAGCCCCAGCATTTT
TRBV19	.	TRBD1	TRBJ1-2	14	CATGDRRSNYGYTF	TGTGCCACCGGGGACAGGCGCTCTAACTATGGCTACACCTTC
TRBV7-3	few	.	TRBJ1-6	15	CASSLNPGSNSPLHF	TGTGCCAGCAGCTTAAATCCGGGGTCAAATTCACCCCTCCACTTT
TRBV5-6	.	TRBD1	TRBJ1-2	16	CASSPGMGTGGSGYTF	TGTGCCAGCAGCCCCGGAATGGGGACAGGGGGCTCTGGCTACACCTTC